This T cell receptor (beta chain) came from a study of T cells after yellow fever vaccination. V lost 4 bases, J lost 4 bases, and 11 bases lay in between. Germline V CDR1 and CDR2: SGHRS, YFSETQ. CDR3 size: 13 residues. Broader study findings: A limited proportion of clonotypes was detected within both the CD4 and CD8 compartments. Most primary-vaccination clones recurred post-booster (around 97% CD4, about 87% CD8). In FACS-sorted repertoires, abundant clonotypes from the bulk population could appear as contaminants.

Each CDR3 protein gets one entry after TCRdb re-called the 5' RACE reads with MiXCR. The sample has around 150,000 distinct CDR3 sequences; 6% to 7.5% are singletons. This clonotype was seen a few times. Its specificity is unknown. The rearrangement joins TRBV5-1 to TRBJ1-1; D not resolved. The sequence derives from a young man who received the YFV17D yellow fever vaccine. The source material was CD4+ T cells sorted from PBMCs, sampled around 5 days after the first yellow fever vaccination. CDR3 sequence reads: CASSTSGVTEAFF. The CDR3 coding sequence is TGCGCCAGCAGCACCTCAGGTGTCACTGAAGCTTTCTTT.